This is a list of T cell receptor beta chains from one sample in a study of cytomegalovirus exposure and HLA in healthy donors. Profiling relied on immunoSEQ multiplex PCR, and the TCRdb table lists in-frame clones only, not all of them. The sample consists of fewer than 90,000 clones, 79% of them appearing once. Source material: PBMCs. The receptors stem from a woman aged 40 to 50 in good health and CMV-seropositive. The CDR3 runs from the conserved cysteine through the conserved F or W. Fields, in order: D gene, V gene, CDR3 protein. The D gene is left open where the match is weak.

D gene: TRBD2
V gene: TRBV2
CDR3 protein: CASRTLAGGLSGANVLTF

D gene: NA
V gene: TRBV4-1
CDR3 protein: CASSQDKTSLDEQFF

D gene: TRBD1
V gene: TRBV29-1
CDR3 protein: CSVGTGEAYEQYF

D gene: TRBD2
V gene: TRBV28
CDR3 protein: CASSSGTSDLYNEQFF

D gene: NA
V gene: TRBV30
CDR3 protein: CAWRPGHYGYTF

D gene: NA
V gene: TRBV4-1
CDR3 protein: CASSQADYLGTGELFF

D gene: TRBD1
V gene: TRBV19
CDR3 protein: CASSRSSSRQGLEYEQYF

D gene: NA
V gene: TRBV5-1
CDR3 protein: CASSLAGSNTEAFF

D gene: TRBD1
V gene: TRBV4-2
CDR3 protein: CASSQEATGTGNTIYF

D gene: TRBD1
V gene: TRBV7-6
CDR3 protein: CASRNSQGDTGELFF

D gene: TRBD2
V gene: TRBV7-9
CDR3 protein: CASGASGTPGETQYF

D gene: NA
V gene: TRBV6-1
CDR3 protein: CASSDRMNTEAFF

D gene: NA
V gene: TRBV6-5
CDR3 protein: CASSYDRGNEQFF

D gene: NA
V gene: TRBV15
CDR3 protein: CATSEDRSNEKLFF

D gene: NA
V gene: TRBV5-5
CDR3 protein: CASSLSPTSTDTQYF

D gene: NA
V gene: TRBV28
CDR3 protein: CASSFGGARSEQYF

D gene: NA
V gene: TRBV7-3
CDR3 protein: CASSLSGGAVNTEAFF

D gene: TRBD1
V gene: TRBV6-5
CDR3 protein: CASSIPGTGSGYTF

D gene: NA
V gene: TRBV6-1
CDR3 protein: CASSEAGLAEGYGYTF

D gene: TRBD1
V gene: TRBV18
CDR3 protein: CASSLGTVNTEAFF

D gene: NA
V gene: TRBV7-6
CDR3 protein: CASSLGQEAFF

D gene: TRBD1
V gene: TRBV14
CDR3 protein: CASSWDRHRELFF

D gene: NA
V gene: TRBV14
CDR3 protein: CASSTDTNYGYTF

D gene: TRBD1
V gene: TRBV30
CDR3 protein: CAWRQGWTEAFF

D gene: TRBD1
V gene: TRBV9
CDR3 protein: CASSVRQGTNEKLFF

D gene: NA
V gene: TRBV5-6
CDR3 protein: CASSLGQTPNQPQHF

D gene: TRBD2
V gene: TRBV2
CDR3 protein: CASSEGPGTSGSYTQYF

D gene: TRBD1
V gene: TRBV2
CDR3 protein: CASRQDRDQPQHF

D gene: NA
V gene: TRBV27
CDR3 protein: CASSSGAHSAQHF

D gene: NA
V gene: TRBV5-1
CDR3 protein: CASSLGGQVEAFF

D gene: NA
V gene: TRBV6-5
CDR3 protein: CAGRSERGMSEQYF

D gene: NA
V gene: TRBV28
CDR3 protein: CASSFKGSGYTF

D gene: TRBD1
V gene: TRBV2
CDR3 protein: CASSAPGQGPYEQYF

D gene: TRBD2
V gene: TRBV9
CDR3 protein: CASSPGLGSFSEQFF

D gene: NA
V gene: TRBV18
CDR3 protein: CASSPNRAEQYF

D gene: TRBD1
V gene: TRBV9
CDR3 protein: CASSATGGMGDTQYF

D gene: TRBD1
V gene: TRBV5-1
CDR3 protein: CASSLISGGVNYGYTF

D gene: TRBD2
V gene: TRBV5-6
CDR3 protein: CASSLDLAGYSTDTQYF

D gene: NA
V gene: TRBV6-6
CDR3 protein: CASSYDGMAPEAFF

D gene: TRBD1
V gene: TRBV15
CDR3 protein: CATSSRDRVGEQYF

D gene: NA
V gene: TRBV18
CDR3 protein: CASSPGLAYTQYF

D gene: TRBD1
V gene: TRBV18
CDR3 protein: CASSPPTGVNSPLHF

D gene: NA
V gene: TRBV10-3
CDR3 protein: CAISDREGVAESEQYF

D gene: TRBD1
V gene: TRBV28
CDR3 protein: CASSAYRGIYEQYF

D gene: NA
V gene: TRBV18
CDR3 protein: CASSPDQGGELFF

D gene: NA
V gene: TRBV27
CDR3 protein: CASSLSLSSYNEQFF

D gene: TRBD2
V gene: TRBV15
CDR3 protein: CATSSDLAGGGGEQYF

D gene: NA
V gene: TRBV9
CDR3 protein: CASSPGLQTYEQYF

D gene: NA
V gene: TRBV19
CDR3 protein: CASSPDPRTGELFF

D gene: TRBD2
V gene: TRBV29-1
CDR3 protein: CSVDLGTSGETQYF

D gene: TRBD2
V gene: TRBV5-1
CDR3 protein: CASSPGTSGRTYEQYF

D gene: NA
V gene: TRBV4-2
CDR3 protein: CASSQVGDKDNEQFF

D gene: NA
V gene: TRBV6-6
CDR3 protein: CASSYRSYFNEQYF

D gene: NA
V gene: TRBV5-6
CDR3 protein: CASSLIGQWTNEKLFF

D gene: TRBD2
V gene: TRBV7-9
CDR3 protein: CASSTSQGGSADTQYF

D gene: TRBD1
V gene: TRBV9
CDR3 protein: CASSPSQGVYGYTF

D gene: NA
V gene: TRBV7-9
CDR3 protein: CASSLGGAGYTF

D gene: TRBD1
V gene: TRBV19
CDR3 protein: CASSVVPGQLRNTEAFF

D gene: TRBD1
V gene: TRBV5-1
CDR3 protein: CASSLAGTGGPYNSPLHF